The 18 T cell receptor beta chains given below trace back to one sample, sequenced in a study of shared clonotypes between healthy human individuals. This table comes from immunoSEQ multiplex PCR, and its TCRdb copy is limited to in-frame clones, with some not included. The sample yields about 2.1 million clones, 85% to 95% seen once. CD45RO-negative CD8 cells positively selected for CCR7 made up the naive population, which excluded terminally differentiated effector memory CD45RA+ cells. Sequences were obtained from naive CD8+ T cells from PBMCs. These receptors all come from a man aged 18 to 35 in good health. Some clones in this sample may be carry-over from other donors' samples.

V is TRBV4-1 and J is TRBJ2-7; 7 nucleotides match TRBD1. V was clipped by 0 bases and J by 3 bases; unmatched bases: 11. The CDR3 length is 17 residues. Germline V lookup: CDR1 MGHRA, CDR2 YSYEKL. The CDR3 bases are TGCGCCAGCAGCCAAGACTTAAGACAGGGCCTTATCTACGAGCAGTACTTC. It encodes CASSQDLRQGLIYEQYF.

CDR3 amino acids: CASSQGTADLLGHEQYF. As DNA, the CDR3 is TGTGCCAGCAGCCAGGGGACCGCCGATCTTCTGGGCCACGAGCAGTACTTC. The J gene is TRBJ2-7, the V gene TRBV14; tentatively, D is TRBD1 or TRBD2 (5 bases each). The germline V gene encodes CDR1 SGHDN and CDR2 FVKESK. The CDR3 length is 17 residues. V was pared by 3 bases and J by 5 bases, with 23 bases between. Together with reference TRBV14 and TRBJ2-7, the CDR3 gives the full variable domain: EAGVTQFPSHSVIEKGQTVTLRCDPISGHDNLYWYRRVMGKEIKFLLHFVKESKQDESGMPNNRFLAERTGGTYSTLKVQPAELEDSGVYFCASSQGTADLLGHEQYFGPGTRLTVT.

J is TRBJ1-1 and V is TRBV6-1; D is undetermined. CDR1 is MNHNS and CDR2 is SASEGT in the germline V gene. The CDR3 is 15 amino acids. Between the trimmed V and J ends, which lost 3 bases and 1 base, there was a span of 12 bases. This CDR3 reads CASSDRFPANTEAFF. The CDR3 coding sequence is TGTGCCAGCAGTGACAGGTTTCCAGCGAACACTGAAGCTTTCTTT.

CDR3 nucleotide sequence: TGTGCCAGCAGTTACAGGGGGCAGGATACGCAGTATTTT. It specifies CASSYRGQDTQYF. This sequence joins TRBV28 and TRBJ2-3; 9 nucleotides agree with TRBD1. Trimming at V came to 4 bases and at J to 6 bases, leaving 2 bases not matched to a gene. The germline CDR1 and CDR2 sequences are MDHEN and SYDVKM. The CDR3 runs 13 residues.

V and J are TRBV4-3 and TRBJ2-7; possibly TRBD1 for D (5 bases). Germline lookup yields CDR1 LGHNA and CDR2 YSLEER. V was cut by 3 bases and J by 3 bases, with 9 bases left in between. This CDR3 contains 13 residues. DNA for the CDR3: TGCGCCAGCAGCCAGTATCAGGGCTACGAGCAGTACTTC. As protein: CASSQYQGYEQYF.

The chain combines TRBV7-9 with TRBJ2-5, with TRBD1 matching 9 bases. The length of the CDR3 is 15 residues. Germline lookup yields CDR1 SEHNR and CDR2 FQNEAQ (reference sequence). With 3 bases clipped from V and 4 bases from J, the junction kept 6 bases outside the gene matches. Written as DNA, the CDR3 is TGTGCCAGCAGCTTCCCGGGACAGGGTGCAGAGACCCAGTACTTC. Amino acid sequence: CASSFPGQGAETQYF.

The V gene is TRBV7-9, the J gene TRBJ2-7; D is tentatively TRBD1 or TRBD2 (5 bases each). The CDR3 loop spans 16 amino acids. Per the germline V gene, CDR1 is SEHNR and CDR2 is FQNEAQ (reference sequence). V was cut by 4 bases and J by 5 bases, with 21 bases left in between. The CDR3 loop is CASSSDPRDPHHEQYF. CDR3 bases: TGTGCCAGCAGCTCCGACCCCCGGGACCCCCACCACGAGCAGTACTTC.

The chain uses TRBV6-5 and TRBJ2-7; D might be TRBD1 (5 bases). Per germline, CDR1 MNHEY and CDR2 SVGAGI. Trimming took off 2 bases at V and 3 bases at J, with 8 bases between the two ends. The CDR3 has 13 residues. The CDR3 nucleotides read TGTGCCAGCAGTTACGGCAGGGACTACGAGCAGTACTTC. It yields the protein CASSYGRDYEQYF.

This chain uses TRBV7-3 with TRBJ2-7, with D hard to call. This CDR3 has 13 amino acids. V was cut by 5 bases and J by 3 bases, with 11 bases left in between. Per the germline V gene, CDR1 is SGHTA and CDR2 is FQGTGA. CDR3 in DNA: TGTGCCAGCAGCAACGGGCCCGACTACGAGCAGTACTTC. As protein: CASSNGPDYEQYF.

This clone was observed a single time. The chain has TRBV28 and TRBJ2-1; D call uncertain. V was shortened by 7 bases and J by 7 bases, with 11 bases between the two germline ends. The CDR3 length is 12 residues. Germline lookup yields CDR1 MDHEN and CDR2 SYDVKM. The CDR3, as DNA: TGTGCCAGCAACCGGGTGGGGAATGAGCAGTTCTTC. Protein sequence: CASNRVGNEQFF.

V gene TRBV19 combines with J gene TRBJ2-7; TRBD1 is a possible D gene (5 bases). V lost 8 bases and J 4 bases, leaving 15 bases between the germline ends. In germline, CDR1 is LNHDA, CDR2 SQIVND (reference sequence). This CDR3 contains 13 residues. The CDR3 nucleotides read TGTGCCAGTGGGCAGGGAAGTCGTTACGAGCAGTACTTC. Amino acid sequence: CASGQGSRYEQYF.

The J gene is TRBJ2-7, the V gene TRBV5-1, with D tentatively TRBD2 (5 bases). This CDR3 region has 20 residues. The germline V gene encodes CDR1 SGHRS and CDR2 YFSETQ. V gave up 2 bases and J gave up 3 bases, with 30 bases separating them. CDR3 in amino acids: CASSLPRESPTGMVGYEQYF. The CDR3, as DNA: TGCGCCAGCAGCTTACCGAGGGAATCGCCAACGGGTATGGTCGGCTACGAGCAGTACTTC.

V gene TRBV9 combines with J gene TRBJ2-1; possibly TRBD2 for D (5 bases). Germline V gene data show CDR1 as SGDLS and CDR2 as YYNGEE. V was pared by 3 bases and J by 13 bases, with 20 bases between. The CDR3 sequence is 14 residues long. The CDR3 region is CASSGGRTTRGQFF. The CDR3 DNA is TGTGCCAGCAGCGGCGGACGAACTACCCGGGGTCAGTTCTTC.

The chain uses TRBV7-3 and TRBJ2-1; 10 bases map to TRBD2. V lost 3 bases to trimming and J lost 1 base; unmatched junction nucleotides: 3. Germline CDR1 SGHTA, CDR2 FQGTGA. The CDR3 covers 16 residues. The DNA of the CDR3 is TGTGCCAGCAGCTTTATAGCGGGAGGTTCCTACAATGAGCAGTTCTTC. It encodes CASSFIAGGSYNEQFF.

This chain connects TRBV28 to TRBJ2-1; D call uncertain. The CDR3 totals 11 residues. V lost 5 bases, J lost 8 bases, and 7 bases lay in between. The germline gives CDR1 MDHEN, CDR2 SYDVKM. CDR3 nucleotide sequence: TGTGCCAGCAGTCCCCGGGATGAGCAGTTCTTC. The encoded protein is CASSPRDEQFF. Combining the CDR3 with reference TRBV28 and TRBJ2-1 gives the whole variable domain DVKVTQSSRYLVKRTGEKVFLECVQDMDHENMFWYRQDPGLGLRLIYFSYDVKMKEKGDIPEGYSVSREKKERFSLILESASTNQTSMYLCASSPRDEQFFGPGTRLTVL.

CDR3 sequence: CASSLGQERYF. The CDR3 DNA is TGTGCCAGCAGCTTAGGACAGGAGAGGTACTTC. The chain joins TRBV13 to TRBJ2-7, with D perhaps TRBD1 (5 bases). The CDR3 is made up of 11 amino acids. V was cut by 0 bases and J by 12 bases, with 9 bases left in between. CDR1 PRHDT and CDR2 FYEKMQ come from the germline V gene (reference sequence).

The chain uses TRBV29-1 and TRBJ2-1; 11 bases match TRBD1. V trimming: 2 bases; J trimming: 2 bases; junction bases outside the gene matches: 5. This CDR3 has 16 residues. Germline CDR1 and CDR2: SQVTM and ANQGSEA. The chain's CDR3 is CSVEPMDRGPYNEQFF. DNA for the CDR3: TGCAGCGTTGAACCGATGGACAGGGGGCCCTACAATGAGCAGTTCTTC.

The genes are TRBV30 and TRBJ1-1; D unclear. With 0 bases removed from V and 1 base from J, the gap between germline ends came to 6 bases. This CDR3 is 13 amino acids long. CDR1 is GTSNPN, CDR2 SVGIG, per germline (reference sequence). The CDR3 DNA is TGTGCCTGGAGTGTACCGGAGAACACTGAAGCTTTCTTT. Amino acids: CAWSVPENTEAFF.